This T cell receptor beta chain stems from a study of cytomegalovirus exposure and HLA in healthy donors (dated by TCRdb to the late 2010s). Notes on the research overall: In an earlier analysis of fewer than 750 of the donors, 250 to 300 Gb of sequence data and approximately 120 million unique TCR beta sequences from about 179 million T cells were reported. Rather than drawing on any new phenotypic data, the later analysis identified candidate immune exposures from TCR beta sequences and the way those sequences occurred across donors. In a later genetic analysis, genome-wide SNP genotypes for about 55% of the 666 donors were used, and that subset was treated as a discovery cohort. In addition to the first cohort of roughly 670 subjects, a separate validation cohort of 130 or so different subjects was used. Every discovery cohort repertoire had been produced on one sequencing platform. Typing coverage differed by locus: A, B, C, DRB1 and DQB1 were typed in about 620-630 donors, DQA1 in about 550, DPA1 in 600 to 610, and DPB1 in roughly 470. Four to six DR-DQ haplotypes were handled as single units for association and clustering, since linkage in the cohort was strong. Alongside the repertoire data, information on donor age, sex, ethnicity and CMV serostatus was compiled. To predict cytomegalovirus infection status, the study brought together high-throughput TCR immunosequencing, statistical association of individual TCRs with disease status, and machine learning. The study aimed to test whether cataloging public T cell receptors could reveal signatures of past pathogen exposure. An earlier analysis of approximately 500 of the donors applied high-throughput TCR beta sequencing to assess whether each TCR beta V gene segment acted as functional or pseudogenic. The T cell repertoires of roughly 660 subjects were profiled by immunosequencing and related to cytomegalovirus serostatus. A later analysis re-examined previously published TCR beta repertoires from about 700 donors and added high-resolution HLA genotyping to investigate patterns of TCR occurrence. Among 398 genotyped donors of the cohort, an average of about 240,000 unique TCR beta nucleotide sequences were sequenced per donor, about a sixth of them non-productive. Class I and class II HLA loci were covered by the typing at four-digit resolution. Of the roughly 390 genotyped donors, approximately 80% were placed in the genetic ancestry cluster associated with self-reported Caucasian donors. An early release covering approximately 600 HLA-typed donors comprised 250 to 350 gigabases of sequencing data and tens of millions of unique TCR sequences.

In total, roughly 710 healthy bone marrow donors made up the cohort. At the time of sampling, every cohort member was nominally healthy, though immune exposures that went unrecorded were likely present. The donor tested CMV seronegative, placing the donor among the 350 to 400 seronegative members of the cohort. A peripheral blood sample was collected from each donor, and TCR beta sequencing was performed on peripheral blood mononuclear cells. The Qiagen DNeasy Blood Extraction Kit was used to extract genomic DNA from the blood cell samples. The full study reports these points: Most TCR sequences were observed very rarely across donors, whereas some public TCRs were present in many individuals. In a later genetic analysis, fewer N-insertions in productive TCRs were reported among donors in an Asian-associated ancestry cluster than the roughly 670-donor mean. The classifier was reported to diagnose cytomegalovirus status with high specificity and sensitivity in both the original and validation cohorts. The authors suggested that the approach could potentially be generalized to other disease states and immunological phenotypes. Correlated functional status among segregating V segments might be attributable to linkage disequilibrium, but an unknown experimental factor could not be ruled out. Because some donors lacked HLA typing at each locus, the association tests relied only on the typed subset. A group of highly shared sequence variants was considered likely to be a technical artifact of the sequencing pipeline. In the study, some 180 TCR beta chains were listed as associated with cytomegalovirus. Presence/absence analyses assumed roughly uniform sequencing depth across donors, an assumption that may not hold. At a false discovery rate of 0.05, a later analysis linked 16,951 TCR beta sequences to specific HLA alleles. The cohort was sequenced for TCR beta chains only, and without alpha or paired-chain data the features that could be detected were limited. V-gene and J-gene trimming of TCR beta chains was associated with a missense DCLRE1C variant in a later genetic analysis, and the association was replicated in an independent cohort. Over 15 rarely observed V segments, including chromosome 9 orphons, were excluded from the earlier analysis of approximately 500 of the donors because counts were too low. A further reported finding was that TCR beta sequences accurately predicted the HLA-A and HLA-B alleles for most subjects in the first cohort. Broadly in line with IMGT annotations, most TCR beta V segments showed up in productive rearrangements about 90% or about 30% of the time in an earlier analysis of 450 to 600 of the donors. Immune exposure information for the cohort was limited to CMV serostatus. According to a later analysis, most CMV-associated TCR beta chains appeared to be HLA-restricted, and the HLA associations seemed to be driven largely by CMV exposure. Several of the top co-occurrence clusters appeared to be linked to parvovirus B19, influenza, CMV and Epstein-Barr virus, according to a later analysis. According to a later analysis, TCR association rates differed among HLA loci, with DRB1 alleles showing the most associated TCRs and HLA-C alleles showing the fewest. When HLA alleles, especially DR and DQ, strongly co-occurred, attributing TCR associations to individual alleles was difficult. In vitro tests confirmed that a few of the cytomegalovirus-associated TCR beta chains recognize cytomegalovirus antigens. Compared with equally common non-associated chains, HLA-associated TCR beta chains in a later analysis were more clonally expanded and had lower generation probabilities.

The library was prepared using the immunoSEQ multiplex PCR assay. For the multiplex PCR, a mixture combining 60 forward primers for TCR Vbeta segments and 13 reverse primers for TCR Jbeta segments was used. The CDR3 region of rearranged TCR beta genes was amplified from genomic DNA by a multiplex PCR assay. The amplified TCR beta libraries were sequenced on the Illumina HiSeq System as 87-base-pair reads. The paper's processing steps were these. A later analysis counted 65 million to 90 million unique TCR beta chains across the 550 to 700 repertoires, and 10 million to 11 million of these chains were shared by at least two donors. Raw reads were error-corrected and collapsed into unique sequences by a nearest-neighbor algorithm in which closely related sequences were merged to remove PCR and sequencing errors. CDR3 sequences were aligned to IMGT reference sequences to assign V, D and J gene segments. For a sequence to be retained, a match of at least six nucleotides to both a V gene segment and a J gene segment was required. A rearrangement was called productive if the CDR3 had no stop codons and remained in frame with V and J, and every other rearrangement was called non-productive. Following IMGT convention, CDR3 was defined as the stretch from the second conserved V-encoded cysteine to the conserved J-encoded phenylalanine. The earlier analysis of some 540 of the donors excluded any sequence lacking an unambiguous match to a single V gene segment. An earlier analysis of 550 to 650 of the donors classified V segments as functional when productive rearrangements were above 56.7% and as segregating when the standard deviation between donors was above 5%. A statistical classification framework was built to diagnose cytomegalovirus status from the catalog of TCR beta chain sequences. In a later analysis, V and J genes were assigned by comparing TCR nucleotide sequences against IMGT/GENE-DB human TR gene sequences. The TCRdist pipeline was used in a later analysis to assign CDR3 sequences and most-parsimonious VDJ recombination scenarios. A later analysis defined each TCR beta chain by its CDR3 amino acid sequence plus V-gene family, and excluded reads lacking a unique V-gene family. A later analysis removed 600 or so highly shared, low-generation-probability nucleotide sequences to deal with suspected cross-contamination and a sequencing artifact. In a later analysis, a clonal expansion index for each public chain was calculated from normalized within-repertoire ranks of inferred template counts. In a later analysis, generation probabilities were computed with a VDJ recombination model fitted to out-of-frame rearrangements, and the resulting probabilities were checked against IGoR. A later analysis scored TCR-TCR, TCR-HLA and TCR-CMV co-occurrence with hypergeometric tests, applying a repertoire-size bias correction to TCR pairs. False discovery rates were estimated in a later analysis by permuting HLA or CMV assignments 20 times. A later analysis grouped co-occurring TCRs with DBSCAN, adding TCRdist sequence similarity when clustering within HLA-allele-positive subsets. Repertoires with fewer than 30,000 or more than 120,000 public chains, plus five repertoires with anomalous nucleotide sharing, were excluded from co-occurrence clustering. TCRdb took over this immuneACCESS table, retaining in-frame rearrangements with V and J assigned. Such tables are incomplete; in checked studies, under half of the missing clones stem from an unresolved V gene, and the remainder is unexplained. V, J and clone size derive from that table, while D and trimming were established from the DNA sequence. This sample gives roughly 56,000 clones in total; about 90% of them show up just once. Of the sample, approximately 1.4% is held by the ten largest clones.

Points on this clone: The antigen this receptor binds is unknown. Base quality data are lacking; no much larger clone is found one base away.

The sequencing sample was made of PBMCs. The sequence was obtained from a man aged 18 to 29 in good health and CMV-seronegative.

The CDR3: CASSEAGVYTQYF. The DNA sequence is TGTGCCAGCAGTGAGGCGGGGGTATATACGCAGTATTTT. The V and J genes are TRBV2 and TRBJ2-3, with TRBD2 identical over 7 junction bases. The CDR3 spans 13 residues, from the cysteine through the phenylalanine. The read is trimmed to its CDR3 DNA, 39 bases read in frame from base 1. The germline V gene yields SNHLY for CDR1 and FYNNEI for CDR2. Germline trimming: 3 bases from V, 7 bases from J; junction bases outside gene matches: 4. The reference TRBV2 and TRBJ2-3 proteins fill in what lies around the CDR3, so the full variable domain reads EPEVTQTPSHQVTQMGQEVILRCVPISNHLYFYWYRQILGQKVEFLVSFYNNEISEKSEIFDDQFSVERPDGSNFTLKIRSTKLEDSAMYFCASSEAGVYTQYFGPGTRLTVL.